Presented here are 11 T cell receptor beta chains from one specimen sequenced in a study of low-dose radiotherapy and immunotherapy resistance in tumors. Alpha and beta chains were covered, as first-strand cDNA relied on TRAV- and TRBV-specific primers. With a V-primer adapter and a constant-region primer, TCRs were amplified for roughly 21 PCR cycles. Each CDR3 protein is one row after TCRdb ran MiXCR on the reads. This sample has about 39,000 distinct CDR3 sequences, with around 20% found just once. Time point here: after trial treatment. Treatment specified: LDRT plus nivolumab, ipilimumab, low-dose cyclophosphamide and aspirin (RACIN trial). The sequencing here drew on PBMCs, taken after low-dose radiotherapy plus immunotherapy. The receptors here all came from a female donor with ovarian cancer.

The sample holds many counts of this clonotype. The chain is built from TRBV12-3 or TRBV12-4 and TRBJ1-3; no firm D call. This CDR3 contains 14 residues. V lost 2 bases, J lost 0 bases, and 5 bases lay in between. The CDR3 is CASSLRPSGNTIYF. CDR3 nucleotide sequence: TGTGCCAGCAGTTTAAGACCCTCTGGAAACACCATATATTTT.

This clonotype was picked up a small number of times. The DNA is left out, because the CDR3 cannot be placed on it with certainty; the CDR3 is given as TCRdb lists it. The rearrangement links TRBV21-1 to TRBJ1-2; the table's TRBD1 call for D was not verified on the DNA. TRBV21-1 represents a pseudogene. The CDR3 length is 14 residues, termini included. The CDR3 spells CASSKVGQGSGYTF.

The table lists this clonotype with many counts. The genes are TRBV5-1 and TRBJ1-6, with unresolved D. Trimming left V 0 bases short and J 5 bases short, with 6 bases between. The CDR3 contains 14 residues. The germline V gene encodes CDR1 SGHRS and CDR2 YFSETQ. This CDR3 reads CASSLVADNSPLHF. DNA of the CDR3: TGCGCCAGCAGCTTGGTGGCGGATAATTCACCCCTCCACTTT.

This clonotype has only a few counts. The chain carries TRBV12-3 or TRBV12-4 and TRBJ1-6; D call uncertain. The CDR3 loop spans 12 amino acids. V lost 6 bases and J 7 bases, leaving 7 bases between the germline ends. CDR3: CASSQQNSPLHF. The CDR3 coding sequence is TGTGCCAGCAGCCAACAGAATTCACCCCTCCACTTT.

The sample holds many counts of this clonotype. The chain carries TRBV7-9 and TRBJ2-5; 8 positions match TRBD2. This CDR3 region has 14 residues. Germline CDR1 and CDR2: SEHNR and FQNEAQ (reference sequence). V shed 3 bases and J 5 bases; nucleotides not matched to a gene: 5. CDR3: CASSLGLDAETQYF. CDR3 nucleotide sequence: TGTGCCAGCAGCTTGGGACTAGACGCGGAGACCCAGTACTTC.

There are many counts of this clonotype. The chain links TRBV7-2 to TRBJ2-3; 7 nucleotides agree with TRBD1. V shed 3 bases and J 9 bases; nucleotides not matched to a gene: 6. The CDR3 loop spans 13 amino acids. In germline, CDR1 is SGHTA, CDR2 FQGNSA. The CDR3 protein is CASSFRQGWTQYF. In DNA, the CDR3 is TGTGCCAGCAGCTTCCGACAGGGTTGGACGCAGTATTTT.

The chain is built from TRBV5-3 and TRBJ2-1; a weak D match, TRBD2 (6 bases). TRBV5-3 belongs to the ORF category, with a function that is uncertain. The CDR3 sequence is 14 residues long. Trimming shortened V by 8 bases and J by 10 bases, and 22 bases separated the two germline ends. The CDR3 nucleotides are TGTGCCAGCAGCGTCCTTGGGGGGTCCGGGGAGCAGTTCTTC. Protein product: CASSVLGGSGEQFF.

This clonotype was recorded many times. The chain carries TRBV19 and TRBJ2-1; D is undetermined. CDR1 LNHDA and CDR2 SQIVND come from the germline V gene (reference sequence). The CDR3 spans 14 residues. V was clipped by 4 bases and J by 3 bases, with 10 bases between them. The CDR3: CASSRSSGYNEQFF. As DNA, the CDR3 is TGTGCCAGTAGTAGGTCCTCCGGCTACAATGAGCAGTTCTTC.

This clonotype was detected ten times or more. The CDR3 sequence is CASSPVTGQDRVGELFF. DNA for the CDR3: TGTGCCAGCAGCCCAGTGACAGGCCAGGACAGGGTCGGGGAGCTGTTTTTT. V and J are TRBV12-3 or TRBV12-4 and TRBJ2-2; 8 nucleotides agree with TRBD1. The CDR3 has 17 amino acids. The trim removed 6 bases at V and 7 bases at J, leaving 16 bases unmatched.

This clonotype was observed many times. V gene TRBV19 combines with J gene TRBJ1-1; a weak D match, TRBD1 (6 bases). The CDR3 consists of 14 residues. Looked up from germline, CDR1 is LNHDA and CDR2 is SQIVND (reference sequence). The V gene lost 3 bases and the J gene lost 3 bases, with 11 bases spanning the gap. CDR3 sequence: CASSIRGFDTEAFF. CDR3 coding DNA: TGTGCCAGTAGTATCAGGGGTTTTGACACTGAAGCTTTCTTT.

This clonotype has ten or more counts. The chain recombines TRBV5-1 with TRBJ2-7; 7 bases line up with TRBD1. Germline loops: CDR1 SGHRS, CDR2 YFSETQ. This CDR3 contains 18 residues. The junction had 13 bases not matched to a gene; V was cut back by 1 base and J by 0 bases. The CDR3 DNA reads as TGCGCCAGCAGCTTGACATCGACAGGGACAGAAAGCTCCTACGAGCAGTACTTC. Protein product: CASSLTSTGTESSYEQYF.